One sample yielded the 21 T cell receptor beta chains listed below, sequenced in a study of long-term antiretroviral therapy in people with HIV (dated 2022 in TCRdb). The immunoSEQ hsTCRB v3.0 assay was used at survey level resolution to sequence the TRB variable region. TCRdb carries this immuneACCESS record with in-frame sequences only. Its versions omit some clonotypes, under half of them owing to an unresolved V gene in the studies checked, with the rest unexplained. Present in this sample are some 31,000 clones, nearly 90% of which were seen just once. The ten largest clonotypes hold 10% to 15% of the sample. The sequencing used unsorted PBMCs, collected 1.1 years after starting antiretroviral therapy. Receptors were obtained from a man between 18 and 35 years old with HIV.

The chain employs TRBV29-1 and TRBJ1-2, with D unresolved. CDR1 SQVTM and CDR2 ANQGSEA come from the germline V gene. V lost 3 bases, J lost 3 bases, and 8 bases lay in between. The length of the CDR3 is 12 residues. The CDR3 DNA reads TGCAGCGTTGAGAACAAAGACTATGGCTACACCTTC. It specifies CSVENKDYGYTF. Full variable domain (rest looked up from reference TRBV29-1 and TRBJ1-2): SAVISQKPSRDICQRGTSLTIQCQVDSQVTMMFWYRQQPGQSLTLIATANQGSEATYESGFVIDKFPISRPNLTFSTLTVSNMSPEDSSIYLCSVENKDYGYTFGSGTRLTVV.

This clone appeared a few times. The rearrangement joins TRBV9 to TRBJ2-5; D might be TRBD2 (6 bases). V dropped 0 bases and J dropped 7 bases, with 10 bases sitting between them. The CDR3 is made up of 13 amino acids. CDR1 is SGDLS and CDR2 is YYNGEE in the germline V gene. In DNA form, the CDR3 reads TGTGCCAGCAGCGTAGTAAGGGGAGGGACCCAGTACTTC. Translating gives CASSVVRGGTQYF.

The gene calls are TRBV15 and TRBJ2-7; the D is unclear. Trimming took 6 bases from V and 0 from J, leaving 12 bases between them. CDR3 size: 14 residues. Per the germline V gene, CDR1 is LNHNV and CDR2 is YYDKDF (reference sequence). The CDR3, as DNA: TGTGCCACCAGTCCAGCCCAAGCCTCCTACGAGCAGTACTTC. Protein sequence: CATSPAQASYEQYF. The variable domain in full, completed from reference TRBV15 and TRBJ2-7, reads DAMVIQNPRYQVTQFGKPVTLSCSQTLNHNVMYWYQQKSSQAPKLLFHYYDKDFNNEADTPDNFQSRRPNTSFCFLDIRSPGLGDTAMYLCATSPAQASYEQYFGPGTRLTVT.

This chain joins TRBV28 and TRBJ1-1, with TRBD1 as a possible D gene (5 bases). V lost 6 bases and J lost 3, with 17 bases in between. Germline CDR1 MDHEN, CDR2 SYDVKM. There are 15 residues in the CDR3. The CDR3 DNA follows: TGTGCCAGCAGCACCCAGGGCCTTGGGGACACTGAAGCTTTCTTT. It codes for CASSTQGLGDTEAFF.

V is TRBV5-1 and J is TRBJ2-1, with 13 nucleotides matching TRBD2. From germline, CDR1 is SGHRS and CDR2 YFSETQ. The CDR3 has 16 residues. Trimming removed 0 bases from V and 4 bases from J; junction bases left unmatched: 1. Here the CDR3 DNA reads TGCGCCAGCAGCTTGGAACTAGCGGGAGGGTACAATGAGCAGTTCTTC. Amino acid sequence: CASSLELAGGYNEQFF.

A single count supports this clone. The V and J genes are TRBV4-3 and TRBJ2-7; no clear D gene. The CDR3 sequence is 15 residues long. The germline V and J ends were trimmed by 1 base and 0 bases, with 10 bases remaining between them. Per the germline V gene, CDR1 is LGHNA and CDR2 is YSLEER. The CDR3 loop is CASSQGVQPSYEQYF. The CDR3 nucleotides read TGCGCCAGCAGCCAAGGGGTACAGCCCTCCTACGAGCAGTACTTC.

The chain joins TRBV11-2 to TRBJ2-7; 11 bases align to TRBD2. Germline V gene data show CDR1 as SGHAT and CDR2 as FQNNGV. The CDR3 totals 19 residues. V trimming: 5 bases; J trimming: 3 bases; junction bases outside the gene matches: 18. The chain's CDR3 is CASSLSTSGTLRFFYEQYF. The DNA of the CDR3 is TGTGCCAGCAGCCTTTCGACTAGCGGGACCCTCCGGTTTTTCTACGAGCAGTACTTC.

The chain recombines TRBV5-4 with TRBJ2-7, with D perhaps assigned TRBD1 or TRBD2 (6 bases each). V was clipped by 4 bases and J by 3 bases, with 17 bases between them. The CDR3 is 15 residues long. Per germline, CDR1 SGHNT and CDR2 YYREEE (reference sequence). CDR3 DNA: TGTGCCAGCAGCATGGGAGGTTTACAGGGCTACGAGCAGTACTTC. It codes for CASSMGGLQGYEQYF.

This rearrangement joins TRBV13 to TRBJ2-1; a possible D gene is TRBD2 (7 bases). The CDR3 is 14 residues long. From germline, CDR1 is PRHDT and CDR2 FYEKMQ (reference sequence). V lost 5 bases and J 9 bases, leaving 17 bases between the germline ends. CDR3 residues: CASSPPGRGAEQFF. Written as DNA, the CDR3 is TGTGCCAGCAGCCCACCAGGTCGGGGGGCTGAGCAGTTCTTC.

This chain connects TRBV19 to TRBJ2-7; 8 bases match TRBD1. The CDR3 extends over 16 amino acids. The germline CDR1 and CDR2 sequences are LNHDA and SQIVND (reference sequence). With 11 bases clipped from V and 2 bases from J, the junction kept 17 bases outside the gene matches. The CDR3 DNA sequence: TGTGCCCCCCTTGCGGCCCGACAGGGGTCTCCCTACGAGCAGTACTTC. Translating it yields CAPLAARQGSPYEQYF. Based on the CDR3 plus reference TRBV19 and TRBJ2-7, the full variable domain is DGGITQSPKYLFRKEGQNVTLSCEQNLNHDAMYWYRQDPGQGLRLIYYSQIVNDFQKGDIAEGYSVSREKKESFPLTVTSAQKNPTAFYLCAPLAARQGSPYEQYFGPGTRLTVT.

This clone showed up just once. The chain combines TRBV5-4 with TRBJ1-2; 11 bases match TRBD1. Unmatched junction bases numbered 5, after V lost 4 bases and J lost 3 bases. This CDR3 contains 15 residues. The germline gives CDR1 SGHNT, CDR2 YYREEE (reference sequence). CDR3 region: CASSRGQGADYGYTF. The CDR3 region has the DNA TGTGCCAGCAGCCGCGGACAGGGGGCGGACTATGGCTACACCTTC.

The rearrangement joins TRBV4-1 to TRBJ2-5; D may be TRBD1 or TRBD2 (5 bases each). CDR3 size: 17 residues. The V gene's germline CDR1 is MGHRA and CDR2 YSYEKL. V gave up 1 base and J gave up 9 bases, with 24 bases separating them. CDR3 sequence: CASSQGYIVGRDEAQYF. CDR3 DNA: TGCGCCAGCAGCCAAGGTTATATTGTCGGCAGGGACGAGGCCCAGTACTTC.

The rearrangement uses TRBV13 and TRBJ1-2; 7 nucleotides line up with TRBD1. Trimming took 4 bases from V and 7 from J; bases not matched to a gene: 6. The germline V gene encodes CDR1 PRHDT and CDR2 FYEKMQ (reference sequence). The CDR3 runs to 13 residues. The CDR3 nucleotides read TGTGCCAGCAGCTACGGGACAGCGGCTGGCTACACCTTC. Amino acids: CASSYGTAAGYTF.

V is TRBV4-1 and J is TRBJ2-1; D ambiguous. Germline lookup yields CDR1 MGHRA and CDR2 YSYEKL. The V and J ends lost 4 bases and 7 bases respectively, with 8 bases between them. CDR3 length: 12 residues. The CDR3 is CASSLASNEQFF. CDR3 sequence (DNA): TGCGCCAGCAGCCTAGCAAGTAATGAGCAGTTCTTC.

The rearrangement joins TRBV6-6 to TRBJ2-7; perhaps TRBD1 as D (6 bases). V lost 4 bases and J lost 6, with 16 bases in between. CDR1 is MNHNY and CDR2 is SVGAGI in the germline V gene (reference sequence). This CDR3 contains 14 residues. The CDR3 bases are TGTGCCAGCAGTTCCTACCGGGACAAAAGCGAGCAGTACTTC. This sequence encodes CASSSYRDKSEQYF.

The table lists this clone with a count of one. In DNA, the CDR3 is TGTGCCAGCAGCGGACAGGGCTATGGCTACACCTTC. Encoded protein: CASSGQGYGYTF. The V and J genes are TRBV27 and TRBJ1-2; 8 bases align to TRBD1. Germline CDR1 MNHEY, CDR2 SMNVEV (reference sequence). The CDR3 loop spans 12 amino acids. Trimming cost V 6 bases and J 4 bases; bases outside gene matches: 1.

The CDR3 is CAWSWTGGTEAFF. CDR3 in DNA: TGTGCCTGGAGTTGGACAGGGGGCACTGAAGCTTTCTTT. V and J are TRBV30 and TRBJ1-1; 10 bases fit TRBD1. This CDR3 has 13 residues. Germline trimming cut 2 bases from V and 4 bases from J; bases unmatched to any gene: 1. Germline V CDR1 and CDR2: GTSNPN, SVGIG (reference sequence).

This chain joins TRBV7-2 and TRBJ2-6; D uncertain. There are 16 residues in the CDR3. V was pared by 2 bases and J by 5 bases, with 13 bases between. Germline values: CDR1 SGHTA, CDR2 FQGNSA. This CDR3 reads CASSLTEGSWANVLTF. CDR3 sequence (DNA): TGTGCCAGCAGCTTAACTGAAGGGTCTTGGGCCAACGTCCTGACTTTC.

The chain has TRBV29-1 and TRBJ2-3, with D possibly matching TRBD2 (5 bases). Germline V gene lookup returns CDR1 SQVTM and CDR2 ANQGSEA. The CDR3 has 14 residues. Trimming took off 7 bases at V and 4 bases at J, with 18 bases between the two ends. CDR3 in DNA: TGCAGCGCCCGCGGGTTCCAATTCGCAGATACGCAGTATTTT. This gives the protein CSARGFQFADTQYF.

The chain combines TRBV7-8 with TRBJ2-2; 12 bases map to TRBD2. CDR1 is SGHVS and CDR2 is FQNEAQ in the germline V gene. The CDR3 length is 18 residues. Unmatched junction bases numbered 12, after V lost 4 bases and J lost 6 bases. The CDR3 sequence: CASSSSIRTSGISGELFF. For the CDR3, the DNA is TGTGCCAGCAGCTCCTCAATAAGGACTAGCGGGATATCCGGGGAGCTGTTTTTT.

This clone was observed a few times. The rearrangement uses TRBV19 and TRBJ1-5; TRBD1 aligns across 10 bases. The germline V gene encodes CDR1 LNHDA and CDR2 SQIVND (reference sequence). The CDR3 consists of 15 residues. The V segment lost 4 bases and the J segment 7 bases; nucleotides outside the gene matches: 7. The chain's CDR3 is CASSTWTGGEQPQHF. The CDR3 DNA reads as TGTGCCAGTAGTACCTGGACAGGGGGTGAACAGCCCCAGCATTTT.